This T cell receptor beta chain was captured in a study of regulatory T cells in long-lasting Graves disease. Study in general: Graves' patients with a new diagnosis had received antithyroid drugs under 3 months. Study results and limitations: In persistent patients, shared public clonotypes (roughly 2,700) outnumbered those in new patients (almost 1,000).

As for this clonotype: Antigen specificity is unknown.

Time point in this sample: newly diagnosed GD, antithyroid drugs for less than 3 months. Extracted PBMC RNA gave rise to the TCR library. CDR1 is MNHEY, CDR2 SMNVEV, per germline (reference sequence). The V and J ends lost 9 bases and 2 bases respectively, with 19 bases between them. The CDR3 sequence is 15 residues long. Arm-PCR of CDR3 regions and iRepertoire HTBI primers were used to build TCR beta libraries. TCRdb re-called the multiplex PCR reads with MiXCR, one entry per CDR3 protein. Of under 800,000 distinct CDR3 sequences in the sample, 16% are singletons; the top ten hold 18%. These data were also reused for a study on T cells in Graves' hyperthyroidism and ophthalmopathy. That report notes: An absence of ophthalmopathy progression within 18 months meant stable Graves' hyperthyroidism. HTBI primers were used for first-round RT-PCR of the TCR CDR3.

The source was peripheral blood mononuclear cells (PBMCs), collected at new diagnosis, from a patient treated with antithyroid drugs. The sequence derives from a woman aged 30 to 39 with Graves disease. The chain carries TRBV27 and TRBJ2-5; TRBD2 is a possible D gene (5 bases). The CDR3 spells CASSPIGDGQETQYF. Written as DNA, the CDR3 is TGTGCCAGTAGCCCAATCGGGGATGGGCAAGAGACCCAGTACTTC.